This TCR beta chain was recorded in a study of blood T cell repertoires in COVID-19. Some clones are missing from TCRdb's copy, which holds only in-frame ones; the method was immunoSEQ multiplex PCR. The sample has a few hundred thousand clones, 80% to 85% seen once; the top ten hold approximately 20%. J was trimmed by 1 base and V by 5 bases; bases with no gene match: 4. This CDR3 has 14 residues. The germline CDR1 and CDR2 sequences are LNHDA and SQIVND (reference sequence). The rearrangement links TRBV19 to TRBJ2-7; 8 bases map to TRBD1. Material for sequencing was peripheral blood. The receptor was isolated from a young man with active or convalescent COVID-19. CDR3 nucleotides: TGTGCCAGTAGTCCCCGGACAGGGTCCTACGAGCAGTACTTC. This encodes CASSPRTGSYEQYF.